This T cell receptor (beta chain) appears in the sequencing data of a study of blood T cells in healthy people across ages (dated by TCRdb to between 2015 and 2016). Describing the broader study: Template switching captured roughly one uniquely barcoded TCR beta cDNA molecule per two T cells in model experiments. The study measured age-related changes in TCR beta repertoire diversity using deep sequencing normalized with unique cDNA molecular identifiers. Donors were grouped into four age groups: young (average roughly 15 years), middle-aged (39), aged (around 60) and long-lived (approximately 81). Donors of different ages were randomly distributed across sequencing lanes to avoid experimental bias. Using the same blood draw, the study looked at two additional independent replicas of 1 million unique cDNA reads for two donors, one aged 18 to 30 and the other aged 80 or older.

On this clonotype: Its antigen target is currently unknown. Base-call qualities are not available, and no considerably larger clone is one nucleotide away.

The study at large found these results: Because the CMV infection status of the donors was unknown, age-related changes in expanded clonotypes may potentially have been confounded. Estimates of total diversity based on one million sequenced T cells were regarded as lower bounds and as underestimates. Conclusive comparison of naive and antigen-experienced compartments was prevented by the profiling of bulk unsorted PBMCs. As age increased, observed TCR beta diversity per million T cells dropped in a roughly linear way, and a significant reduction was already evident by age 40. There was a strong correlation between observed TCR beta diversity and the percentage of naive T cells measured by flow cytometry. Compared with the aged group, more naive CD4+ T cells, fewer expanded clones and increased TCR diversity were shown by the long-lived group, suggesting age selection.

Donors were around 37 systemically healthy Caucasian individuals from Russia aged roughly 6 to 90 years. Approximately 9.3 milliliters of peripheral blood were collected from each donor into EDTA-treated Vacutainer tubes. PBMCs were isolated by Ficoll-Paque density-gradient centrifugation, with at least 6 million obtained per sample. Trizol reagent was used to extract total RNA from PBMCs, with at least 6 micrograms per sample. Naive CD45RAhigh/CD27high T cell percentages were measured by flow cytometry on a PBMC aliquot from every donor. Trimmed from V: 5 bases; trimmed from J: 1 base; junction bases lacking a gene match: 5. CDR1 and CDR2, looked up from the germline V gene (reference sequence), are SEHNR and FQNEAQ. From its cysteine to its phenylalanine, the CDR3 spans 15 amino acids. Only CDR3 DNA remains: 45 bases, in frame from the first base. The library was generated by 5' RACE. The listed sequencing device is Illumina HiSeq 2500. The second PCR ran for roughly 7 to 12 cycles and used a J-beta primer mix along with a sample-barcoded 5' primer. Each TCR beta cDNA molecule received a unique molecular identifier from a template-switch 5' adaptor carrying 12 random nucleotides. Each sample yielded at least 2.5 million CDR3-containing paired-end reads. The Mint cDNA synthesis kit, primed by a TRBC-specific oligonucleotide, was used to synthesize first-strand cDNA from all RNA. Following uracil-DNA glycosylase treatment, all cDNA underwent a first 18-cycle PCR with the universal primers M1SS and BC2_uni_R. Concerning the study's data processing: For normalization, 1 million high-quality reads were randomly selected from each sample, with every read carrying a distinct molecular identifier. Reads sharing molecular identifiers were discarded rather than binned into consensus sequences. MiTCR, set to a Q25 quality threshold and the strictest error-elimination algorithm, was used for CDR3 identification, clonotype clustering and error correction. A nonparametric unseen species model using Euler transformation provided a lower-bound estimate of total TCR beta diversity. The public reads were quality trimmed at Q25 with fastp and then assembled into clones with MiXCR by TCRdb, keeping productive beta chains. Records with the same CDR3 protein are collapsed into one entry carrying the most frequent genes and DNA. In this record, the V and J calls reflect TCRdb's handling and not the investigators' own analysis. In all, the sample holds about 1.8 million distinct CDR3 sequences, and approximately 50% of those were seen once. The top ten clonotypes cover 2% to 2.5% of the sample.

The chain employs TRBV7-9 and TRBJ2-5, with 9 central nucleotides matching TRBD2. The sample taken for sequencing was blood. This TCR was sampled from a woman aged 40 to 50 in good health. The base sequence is TGTGCCAGCAGCCGGGCGACTAGCGGCCAAGAGACCCAGTACTTC. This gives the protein CASSRATSGQETQYF.